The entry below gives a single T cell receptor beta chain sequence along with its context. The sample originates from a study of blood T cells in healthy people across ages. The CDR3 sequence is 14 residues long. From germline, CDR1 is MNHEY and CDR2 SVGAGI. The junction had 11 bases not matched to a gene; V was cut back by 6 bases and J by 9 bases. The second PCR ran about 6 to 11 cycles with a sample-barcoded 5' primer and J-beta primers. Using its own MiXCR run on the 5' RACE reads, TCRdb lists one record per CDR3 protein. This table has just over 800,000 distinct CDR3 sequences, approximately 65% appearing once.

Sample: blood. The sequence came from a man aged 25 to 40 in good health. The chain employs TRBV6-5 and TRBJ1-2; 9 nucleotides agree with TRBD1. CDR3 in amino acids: CASRRTGGEFRYTF. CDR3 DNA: TGTGCCAGCAGAAGAACAGGGGGCGAATTCCGCTACACCTTC.